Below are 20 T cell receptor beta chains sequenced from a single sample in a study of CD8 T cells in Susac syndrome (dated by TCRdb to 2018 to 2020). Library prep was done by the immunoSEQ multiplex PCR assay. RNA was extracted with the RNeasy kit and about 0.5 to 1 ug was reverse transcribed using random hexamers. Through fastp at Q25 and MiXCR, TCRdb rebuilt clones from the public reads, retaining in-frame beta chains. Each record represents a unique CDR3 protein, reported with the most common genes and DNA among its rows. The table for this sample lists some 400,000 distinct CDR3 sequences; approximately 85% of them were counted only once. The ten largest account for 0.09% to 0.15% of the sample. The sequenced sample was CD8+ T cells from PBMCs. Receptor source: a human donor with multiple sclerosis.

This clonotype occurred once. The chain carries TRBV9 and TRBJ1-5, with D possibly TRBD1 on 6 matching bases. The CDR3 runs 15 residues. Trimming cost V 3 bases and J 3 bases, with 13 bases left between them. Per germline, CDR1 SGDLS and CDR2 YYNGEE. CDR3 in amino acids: CASSEGERPNQPQHF. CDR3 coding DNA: TGTGCCAGCAGCGAGGGGGAGAGACCCAATCAGCCCCAGCATTTT.

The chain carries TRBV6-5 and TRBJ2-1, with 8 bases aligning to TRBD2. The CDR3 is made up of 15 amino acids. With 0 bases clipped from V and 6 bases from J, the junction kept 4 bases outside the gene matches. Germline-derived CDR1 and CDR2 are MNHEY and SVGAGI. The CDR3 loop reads CASSYSGLVRNEQFF. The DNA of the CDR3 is TGTGCCAGCAGTTACTCGGGACTAGTACGCAATGAGCAGTTCTTC.

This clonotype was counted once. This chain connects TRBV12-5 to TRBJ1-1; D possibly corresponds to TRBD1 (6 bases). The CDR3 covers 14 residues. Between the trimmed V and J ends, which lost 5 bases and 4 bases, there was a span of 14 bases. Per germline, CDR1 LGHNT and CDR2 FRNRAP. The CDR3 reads CASGRTAGATEAFF. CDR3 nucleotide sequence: TGTGCTAGTGGTCGGACCGCAGGGGCCACTGAAGCTTTCTTT.

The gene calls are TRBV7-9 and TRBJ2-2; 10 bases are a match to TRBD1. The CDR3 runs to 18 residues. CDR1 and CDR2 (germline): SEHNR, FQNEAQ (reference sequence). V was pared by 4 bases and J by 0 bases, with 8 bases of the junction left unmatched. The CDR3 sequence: CASSSILGQGANTGELFF. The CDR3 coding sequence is TGTGCCAGCAGCTCCATACTAGGACAGGGGGCGAACACCGGGGAGCTGTTTTTT.

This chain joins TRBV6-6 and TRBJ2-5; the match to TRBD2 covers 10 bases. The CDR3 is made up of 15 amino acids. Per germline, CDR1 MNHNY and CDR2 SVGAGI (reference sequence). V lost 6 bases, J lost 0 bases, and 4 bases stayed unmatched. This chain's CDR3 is CASRWTSGDQETQYF. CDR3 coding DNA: TGTGCCAGCAGGTGGACTAGCGGTGACCAAGAGACCCAGTACTTC.

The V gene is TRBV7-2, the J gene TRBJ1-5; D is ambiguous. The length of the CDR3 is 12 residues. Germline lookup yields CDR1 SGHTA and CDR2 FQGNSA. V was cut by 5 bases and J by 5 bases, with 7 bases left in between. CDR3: CASSQTDQPQHF. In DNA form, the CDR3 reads TGTGCCAGCAGCCAAACGGATCAGCCCCAGCATTTT.

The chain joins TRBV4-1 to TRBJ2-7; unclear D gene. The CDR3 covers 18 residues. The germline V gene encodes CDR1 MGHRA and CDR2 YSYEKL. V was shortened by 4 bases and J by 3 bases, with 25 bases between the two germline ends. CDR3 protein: CASSLLWPEEYGSYEQYF. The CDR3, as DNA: TGCGCCAGCAGCCTCCTGTGGCCAGAGGAATATGGAAGCTACGAGCAGTACTTC.

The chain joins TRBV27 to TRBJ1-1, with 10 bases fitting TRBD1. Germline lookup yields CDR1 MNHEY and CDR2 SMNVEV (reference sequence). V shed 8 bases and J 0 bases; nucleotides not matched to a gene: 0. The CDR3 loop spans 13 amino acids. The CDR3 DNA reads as TGTGCCAGCGGACAGGGGGTGAACACTGAAGCTTTCTTT. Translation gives CASGQGVNTEAFF.

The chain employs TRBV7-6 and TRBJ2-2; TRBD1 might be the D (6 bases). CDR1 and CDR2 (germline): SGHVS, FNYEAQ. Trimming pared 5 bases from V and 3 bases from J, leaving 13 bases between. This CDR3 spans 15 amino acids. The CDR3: CASSIMTGDTGELFF. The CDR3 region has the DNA TGTGCCAGCAGCATTATGACAGGTGACACCGGGGAGCTGTTTTTT.

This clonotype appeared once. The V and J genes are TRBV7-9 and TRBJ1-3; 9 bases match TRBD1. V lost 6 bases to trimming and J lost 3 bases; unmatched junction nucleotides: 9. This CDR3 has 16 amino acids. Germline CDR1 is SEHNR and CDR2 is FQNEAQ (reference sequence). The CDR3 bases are TGTGCCAGCAGTTCCGGGACAGGGTTAAATGGAAACACCATATATTTT. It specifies CASSSGTGLNGNTIYF. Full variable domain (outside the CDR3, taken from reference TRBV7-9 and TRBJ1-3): DTGVSQNPRHKITKRGQNVTFRCDPISEHNRLYWYRQTLGQGPEFLTYFQNEAQLEKSRLLSDRFSAERPKGSFSTLEIQRTEQGDSAMYLCASSSGTGLNGNTIYFGEGSWLTVV.

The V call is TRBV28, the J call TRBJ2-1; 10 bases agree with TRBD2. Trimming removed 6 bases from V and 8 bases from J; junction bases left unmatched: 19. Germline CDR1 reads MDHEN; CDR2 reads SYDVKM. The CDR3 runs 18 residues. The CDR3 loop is CASRYIGVLAGPGYEQFF. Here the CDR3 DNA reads TGTGCCAGCAGATACATCGGGGTACTAGCGGGGCCGGGGTATGAGCAGTTCTTC.

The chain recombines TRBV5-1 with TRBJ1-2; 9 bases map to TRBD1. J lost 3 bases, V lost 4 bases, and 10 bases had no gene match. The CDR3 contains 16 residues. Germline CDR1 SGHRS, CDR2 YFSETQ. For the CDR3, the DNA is TGCGCCAGCAGCATTGGACAGGGGCGCCTGGACTATGGCTACACCTTC. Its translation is CASSIGQGRLDYGYTF.

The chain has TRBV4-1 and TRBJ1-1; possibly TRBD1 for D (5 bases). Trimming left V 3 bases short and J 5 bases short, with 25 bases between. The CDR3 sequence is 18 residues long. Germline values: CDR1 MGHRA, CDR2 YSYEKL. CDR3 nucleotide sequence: TGCGCCAGCAGCCATGCCTCAGTCGATTGGGGCTTCCCGACTGAAGCTTTCTTT. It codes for CASSHASVDWGFPTEAFF.

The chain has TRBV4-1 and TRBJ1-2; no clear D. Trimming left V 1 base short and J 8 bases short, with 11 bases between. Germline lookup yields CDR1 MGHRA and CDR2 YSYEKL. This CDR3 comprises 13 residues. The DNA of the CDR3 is TGCGCCAGCAGCCAAGGGCGCGGGAACGGCTACACCTTC. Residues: CASSQGRGNGYTF.

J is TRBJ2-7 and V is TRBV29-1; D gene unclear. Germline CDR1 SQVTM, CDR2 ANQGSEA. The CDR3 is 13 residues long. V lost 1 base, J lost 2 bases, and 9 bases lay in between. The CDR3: CSVEAEPTYEQYF. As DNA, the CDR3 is TGCAGCGTTGAAGCGGAACCTACCTACGAGCAGTACTTC.

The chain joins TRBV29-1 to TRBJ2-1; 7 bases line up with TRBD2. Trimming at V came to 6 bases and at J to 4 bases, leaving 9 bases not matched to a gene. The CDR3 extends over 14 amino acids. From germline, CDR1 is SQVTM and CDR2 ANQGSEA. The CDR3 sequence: CSVQGVAGYNEQFF. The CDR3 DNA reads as TGCAGCGTCCAAGGGGTAGCGGGTTACAATGAGCAGTTCTTC.

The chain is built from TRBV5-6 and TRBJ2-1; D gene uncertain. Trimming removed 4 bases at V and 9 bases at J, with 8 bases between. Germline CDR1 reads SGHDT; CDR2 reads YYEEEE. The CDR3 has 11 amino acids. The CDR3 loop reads CASSRLGEQFF. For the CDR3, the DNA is TGTGCCAGCAGCCGGCTTGGTGAGCAGTTCTTC.

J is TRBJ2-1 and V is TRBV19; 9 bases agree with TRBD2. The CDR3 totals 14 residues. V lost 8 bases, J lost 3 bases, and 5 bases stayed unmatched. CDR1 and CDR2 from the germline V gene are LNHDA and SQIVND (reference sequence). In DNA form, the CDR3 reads TGTGCCAGTTCTTCGACTAGCGGCTACAATGAGCAGTTCTTC. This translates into CASSSTSGYNEQFF.

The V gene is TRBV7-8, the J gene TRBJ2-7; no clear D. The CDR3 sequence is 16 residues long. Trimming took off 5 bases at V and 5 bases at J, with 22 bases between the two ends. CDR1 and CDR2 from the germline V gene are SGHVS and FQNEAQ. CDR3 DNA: TGTGCCAGCAGCCTGAAGCCGGACGCTCCGCCCAACGAGCAGTACTTC. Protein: CASSLKPDAPPNEQYF. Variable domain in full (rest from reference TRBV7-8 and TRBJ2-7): GAGVSQSPRYKVAKRGQDVALRCDPISGHVSLFWYQQALGQGPEFLTYFQNEAQLDKSGLPSDRFFAERPEGSVSTLKIQRTQQEDSAVYLCASSLKPDAPPNEQYFGPGTRLTVT.

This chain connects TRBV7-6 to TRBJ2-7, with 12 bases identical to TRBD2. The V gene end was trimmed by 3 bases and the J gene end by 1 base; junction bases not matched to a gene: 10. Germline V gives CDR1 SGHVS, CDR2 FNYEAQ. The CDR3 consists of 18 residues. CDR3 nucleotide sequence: TGTGCCAGCAGCTTCGATCCTAGCGGGAGGGCCAGTTCCTACGAGCAGTACTTC. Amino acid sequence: CASSFDPSGRASSYEQYF.